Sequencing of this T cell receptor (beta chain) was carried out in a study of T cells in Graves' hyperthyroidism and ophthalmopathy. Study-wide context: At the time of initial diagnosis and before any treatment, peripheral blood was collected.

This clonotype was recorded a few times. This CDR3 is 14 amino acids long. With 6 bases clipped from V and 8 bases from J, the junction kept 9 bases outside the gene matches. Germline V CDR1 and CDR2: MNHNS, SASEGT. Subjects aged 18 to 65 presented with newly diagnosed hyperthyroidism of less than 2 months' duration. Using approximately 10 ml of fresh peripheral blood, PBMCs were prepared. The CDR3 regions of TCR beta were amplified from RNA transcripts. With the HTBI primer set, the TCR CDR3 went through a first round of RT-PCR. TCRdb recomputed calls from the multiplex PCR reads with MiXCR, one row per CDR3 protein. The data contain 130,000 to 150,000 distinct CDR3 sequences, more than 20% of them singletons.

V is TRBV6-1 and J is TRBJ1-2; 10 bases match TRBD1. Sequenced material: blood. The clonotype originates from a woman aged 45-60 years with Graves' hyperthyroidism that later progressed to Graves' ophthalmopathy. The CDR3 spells CASRLRQGAGGYTF. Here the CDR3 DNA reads TGTGCCAGCAGGCTACGACAGGGGGCAGGGGGCTACACCTTC.